Below, 2 T cell receptor beta chains from the same sample are listed, as sequenced in a study of T cell responses to AZD1222 COVID-19 vaccine (dated by TCRdb to the early 2020s). The library was obtained by the immunoSEQ multiplex PCR assay. This is the immuneACCESS table as TCRdb keeps it, with only in-frame sequences that have V and J called. A part of the clones is gone; compared with another copy, unresolved V genes explain less than half, and the rest is unexplained. Present in this sample are fewer than 130,000 clones, 92% of which were seen just once. The ten largest clonotypes hold 7.5% to 9% of the sample. This sample's time point label indicates: baseline before first vaccination. The material sequenced was peripheral blood, taken on day 0 of AZD1222 vaccination. The receptors were gathered from an adult in good health.

The V call is TRBV4-2, the J call TRBJ2-5; D is possibly TRBD1 or TRBD2 (6 bases each). Trimming shortened V by 0 bases and J by 4 bases, and 12 bases separated the two germline ends. This CDR3 region has 15 residues. Germline CDR1 and CDR2: LGHNA and YNFKEQ. CDR3 sequence (DNA): TGTGCCAGCAGCCAAGATCCTGAGGGGGGAGAGACCCAGTACTTC. Translating gives CASSQDPEGGETQYF.

This sequence joins TRBV11-2 and TRBJ2-7; a possible D gene is TRBD1 (5 bases). Trimming shortened V by 6 bases and J by 3 bases, and 12 bases separated the two germline ends. The CDR3 totals 13 residues. Germline V gene sequence: CDR1 SGHAT, CDR2 FQNNGV. The CDR3 sequence is CASSPGFLYEQYF. DNA of the CDR3: TGTGCCAGCAGTCCAGGGTTTCTCTACGAGCAGTACTTC.